The T cell receptor beta chain described here comes from a study of beta chain features in type 1 diabetes. Findings and caveats of the study: When Type 1 diabetes patients were examined, their TCRB CDR3s proved moderately but significantly shorter in all four CD4+ subsets. Patients' naive, central memory and regulatory TCRB repertoires appeared more alike than those of healthy donors.

Every isolated RNA sample was fully reverse transcribed, so sequencing captured expressed TCRB transcripts. An average approximately 4 million reads came from naive, central memory and regulatory T cell samples. The repertoire was sequenced with immunoSEQ multiplex PCR; TCRdb's copy has only in-frame clones and lacks some. The sample records 640,000 or so clones, around 15% being singletons. Cell sorting via CD45RO/CCR7/CD25/CD127/CD95/CD27 was performed to obtain CD4+ naive, central memory, regulatory and stem cell-like memory cells. Post-sort purity exceeded 95% for all sorted populations. The CDR3 spans 15 residues. Trimming removed 1 base at V and 1 base at J, with 9 bases between. The V gene's germline CDR1 is SSHAT and CDR2 FNYEAQ (reference sequence). This clone was seen only a few times. What it recognizes is unknown.

The chain has TRBV7-7 and TRBJ2-3, with TRBD1 as a possible D gene (5 bases). The sequence was collected from a man between 18 and 35 years old with type 1 diabetes. The sequencing sample was made of naive CD4+ T cells from blood. The CDR3 DNA reads TGTGCCAGCAGCTTAGATCAAGGGGGCACAGATACGCAGTATTTT. This translates into CASSLDQGGTDTQYF.